Sequencing of this T cell receptor (beta chain) was carried out in a study of sequential checkpoint blockade in melanoma. Study-level information: After both sequences, patients received maintenance nivolumab.

Treatment in this sample: randomized to nivolumab then ipilimumab (arm A) or the reverse (arm B). Germline V lookup: CDR1 MNHEY, CDR2 SMNVEV (reference sequence). This CDR3 is built from 13 residues. Produced via immunoSEQ multiplex PCR; TCRdb's table is partial and in-frame only. The data show 20,000 to 25,000 clones, 80% seen once. Material: CD8+ T cells sorted from blood (inferred from file names), obtained from a patient given nivolumab and ipilimumab in sequence. The V and J genes are TRBV27 and TRBJ2-5; weak D call: TRBD1 (5 bases). The end of the DNA fits TRBJ2-7 better, so the J call may be wrong. This sequence was found in a human donor with melanoma. CDR3 region: CASSPLTVSEQYF. Written as DNA, the CDR3 is TGTGCCAGCAGTCCTCTGACAGTAAGCGAGCAGTACTTC.